This TCR beta chain was sequenced during a study of T cells in Graves' hyperthyroidism and ophthalmopathy. The CDR3 regions of TCR beta were amplified from RNA transcripts. A set of HTBI primers served as the primers for a first-round RT-PCR of the TCR CDR3. TCRdb re-called the multiplex PCR reads through MiXCR, storing one row per CDR3 protein. Of 250,000 or so distinct CDR3 sequences detected, less than 20% appear once; the ten largest clones hold 28%. Clinical symptoms, serum thyroxine and TRAb, thyroid ultrasound and orbital computed tomography together formed the diagnostic basis. Out of around 10 ml of fresh peripheral blood came the PBMCs. V was pared by 4 bases and J by 3 bases, with 16 bases between. CDR3 length equals 15 residues. This clonotype was counted at least ten times. Its antigen is still unknown. General study findings and limits: The model anticipated ophthalmopathy a median about six months pre-onset.

The source is a woman aged 18-29 years with Graves' ophthalmopathy. Sequencing input: blood. This chain joins TRBV12-3 or TRBV12-4 and TRBJ2-7, with a weak D call TRBD2 (5 bases). CDR3 protein: CASSSGLREGYEQYF. In nucleotides, the CDR3 is TGTGCCAGCAGTTCGGGCCTACGGGAAGGCTACGAGCAGTACTTC.